This T cell receptor beta chain comes out of a study of blood T cell repertoires in COVID-19. Study information: Sites in the United States, Italy and Spain provided acute and convalescent COVID-19 samples. Sources were T cells, B-cell-depleted T cells, or PBMCs; the material itself was cDNA or gDNA.

Germline CDR1 SGHTA, CDR2 FQGNSA. Between the trimmed V and J ends, which lost 4 bases and 9 bases, there was a span of 10 bases. There are 12 residues in the CDR3. In the original workflow: Amplification from reference gene primers served as the basis for estimated nucleated cell counts. The protocol was immunoSEQ multiplex PCR, while the TCRdb copy is restricted to in-frame clones and leaves out a portion. V and J calls and clone size are as listed in that table; D and trimming were resolved from the DNA. The sample holds roughly 16,000 clones, roughly three quarters seen once. The origin of this receptor is a man between 60 and 75 years old with active or convalescent COVID-19. This chain uses TRBV7-2 with TRBJ2-1; D possibly corresponds to TRBD2 (6 bases). Specimen: peripheral blood. The CDR3 nucleotides are TGTGCCAGCAGCTCTAGGGGAGGTGAGCAGTTCTTC. Translation: CASSSRGGEQFF.